The rows below give T cell receptor beta chains drawn from one sample of a study of shared clonotypes between healthy human individuals. Assay: immunoSEQ multiplex PCR; the TCRdb copy retains only in-frame clones and omits some. The sample gives 2 million to 2.5 million clones, 90% to 96% of which show up once; approximately 0.13% is in the top ten. The sample was naive CD4+ T cells sorted from blood. The receptor set was obtained from a man younger than 30 in good health. Both conserved end residues are part of each CDR3. A D gene is named only where the DNA matches it firmly. Expanded clones are given a class, and other clones once, few, many or no size at all.

TRBD2	NA	TRBV10-2	TRBJ2-1	TGCGCCAGCAGTGAGACTAGCGGGGGGAGATCCTCCTACAATGAGCAGTTCTTC	CASSETSGGRSSYNEQFF
TRBD1	NA	TRBV29-1	TRBJ1-2	TGCAGCGTTGGGTGGGACAGGTTAAACTATGGCTACACCTTC	CSVGWDRLNYGYTF
NA	NA	TRBV6-1	TRBJ1-5	TGTGCCAGCAGGAAGACAATGGAGAGCAATCAGCCCCAGCATTTT	CASRKTMESNQPQHF
TRBD1	once	TRBV5-6	TRBJ2-3	TGTGCCAGCAGCTTGGAACCGGGACAGCTCTTCACAGATACGCAGTATTTT	CASSLEPGQLFTDTQYF
NA	NA	TRBV7-2	TRBJ2-3	TGTGCCAGCAGCTTCCAGGGAAACACAGATACGCAGTATTTT	CASSFQGNTDTQYF
NA	NA	TRBV29-1	TRBJ1-2	TGCAGCGTTGCCCGGGATGGGGGGTCTGGCTACACCTTC	CSVARDGGSGYTF
NA	NA	TRBV27	TRBJ1-2	TGTGCCAGCAGTCCTCAATACGGACCGTATGGCTACACCTTC	CASSPQYGPYGYTF
NA	NA	TRBV16	TRBJ2-7	TGTGCCAGCAGCCAAGGTTCGGCCTACGAGCAGTACTTC	CASSQGSAYEQYF
NA	NA	TRBV27	TRBJ1-3	TGTGCCAGCAGTTTAAACAGGGAGAGAACCATATATTTT	CASSLNRERTIYF
NA	NA	TRBV5-1	TRBJ2-3	TGCGCCAGCAGCTTGCGGGGGCAAGATACGCAGTATTTT	CASSLRGQDTQYF
NA	NA	TRBV5-1	TRBJ1-2	TGCGCCAGCAGCCATAACGTAGGGGGGACCTCGTATGGCTACACCTTC	CASSHNVGGTSYGYTF
TRBD2	NA	TRBV2	TRBJ2-7	TGTGCCAGCAGCCCGACTAGCGGGAGGATCCACGAGCAGTACTTC	CASSPTSGRIHEQYF
TRBD1	NA	TRBV6-5	TRBJ1-2	TGTGCCAGCAGCCGAGACCGGGACAGGCTCTATGGCTACACCTTC	CASSRDRDRLYGYTF
TRBD1	NA	TRBV6-5	TRBJ1-5	TGTGCCAGCAGTTCCAGTCCCGGGACAGACAATCAGCCCCAGCATTTT	CASSSSPGTDNQPQHF
NA	NA	TRBV5-1	TRBJ1-1	TGCGCCAGCAGCCCCACTTCTTCGAGCACTGAAGCTTTCTTT	CASSPTSSSTEAFF
NA	NA	TRBV7-9	TRBJ2-1	TGTGCCAGCAGCTTAGTTTTAGCGCGGTGGGAAAATGAGCAGTTCTTC	CASSLVLARWENEQFF
NA	NA	TRBV11-2	TRBJ1-2	TGTGCCAGCAGCTATGGCCCCGTGACAAATAACTATGGCTACACCTTC	CASSYGPVTNNYGYTF
NA	NA	TRBV28	TRBJ2-2	TGTGCCAGCGGGACCGCCGAGAGAGGGCGGAACACCGGGGAGCTGTTTTTT	CASGTAERGRNTGELFF
NA	NA	TRBV6-5	TRBJ2-7	TGTGCCAGCAGTTACGGAGGCTCGAACGAGCAGTACTTC	CASSYGGSNEQYF
TRBD1	NA	TRBV11-2	TRBJ2-4	TGTGCCAGCAGCTTAGGGAACAGGGGGCTGGTGAACATTCAGTACTTC	CASSLGNRGLVNIQYF
NA	NA	TRBV6-1	TRBJ1-6	TGTGCCAGCAGTGAGAAGAGCGGGTATCTTTCACCCCTCCACTTT	CASSEKSGYLSPLHF
NA	NA	TRBV28	TRBJ1-5	TGTGCCAGCAGTTTCTCGGGTACGGGCAATCAGCCCCAGCATTTT	CASSFSGTGNQPQHF
NA	NA	TRBV5-8	TRBJ2-1	TGTGCCAGCAGCCGGGGTAGAAATGAGCAGTTCTTC	CASSRGRNEQFF
NA	NA	TRBV7-2	TRBJ2-5	TGTGCCAGCAGCTTTATGGGCAGTAAGACCCAGTACTTC	CASSFMGSKTQYF
NA	NA	TRBV30	TRBJ1-2	TGTGCCTGGAGTGCTCCAGGGAGCAACTATGGCTACACCTTC	CAWSAPGSNYGYTF
NA	NA	TRBV18	TRBJ1-1	TGTGCCAGCTCACCAAGGCAGGGTGAAGCTTTCTTT	CASSPRQGEAFF
TRBD1	NA	TRBV5-4	TRBJ2-7	TGTGCCAGCAGCTTGGGGACAGGGGAGATCTACGACGAGCAGTACTTC	CASSLGTGEIYDEQYF
TRBD1	NA	TRBV5-6	TRBJ2-3	TGTGCCAGCAGCTACAAGACAGGGGGCTGGGCAGATACGCAGTATTTT	CASSYKTGGWADTQYF
NA	NA	TRBV7-2	TRBJ2-1	TGTGCCAGCAGCTTAGCTTTTCCTAGCGCCTACAATGAGCAGTTCTTC	CASSLAFPSAYNEQFF
TRBD2	NA	TRBV11-2	TRBJ2-1	TGTGCCAGCAGCTTAGATTCGCCGGGGGGTGTTGGCTCCTACAATGAGCAGTTCTTC	CASSLDSPGGVGSYNEQFF
NA	NA	TRBV30	TRBJ1-5	TGTGCCTGGAGCCCCGATAGCCGGGGCAATCAGCCCCAGCATTTT	CAWSPDSRGNQPQHF
NA	NA	TRBV5-1	TRBJ2-1	TGCGCCAGCAGCTTGGCCCTACTAGGTAGGAATGAGCAGTTCTTC	CASSLALLGRNEQFF
NA	NA	TRBV18	TRBJ1-5	TGTGCCAGCTCACTAAACTCGGAGGGCCCCCAGCATTTT	CASSLNSEGPQHF
NA	NA	TRBV10-3	TRBJ1-2	TGTGCCATTTCTGGGGCCGAGGACTATGGCTACACCTTC	CAISGAEDYGYTF
NA	NA	TRBV5-6	TRBJ1-3	TGTGCCAGCAGCTTTCTCCCGCGCTCTGGAAACACCATATATTTT	CASSFLPRSGNTIYF
NA	NA	TRBV30	TRBJ1-1	TGTGCCTGGAGTCGGGCGAGAGAAGCTTTCTTT	CAWSRAREAFF
NA	NA	TRBV6-5	TRBJ1-6	TGTGCCAGCAGTTACAAGAGGGGCTCAGGTTCACCCCTCCACTTT	CASSYKRGSGSPLHF
TRBD1	NA	TRBV5-6	TRBJ2-7	TGTGCCAGCAGCTTGGGAGGACAGGGGAGCTCCTACGAGCAGTACTTC	CASSLGGQGSSYEQYF
NA	NA	TRBV6-1	TRBJ2-3	TGTGCCAGCAGTGCGGGGTATATAACAGATACGCAGTATTTT	CASSAGYITDTQYF
TRBD1	NA	TRBV5-1	TRBJ1-1	TGCGCCAGCAGCGGACAGGGGGGGAACACTGAAGCTTTCTTT	CASSGQGGNTEAFF
NA	NA	TRBV4-1	TRBJ1-3	TGCGCCAGCAGCCAAGAGGGGACGGGGATAAACACCATATATTTT	CASSQEGTGINTIYF
TRBD1	NA	TRBV28	TRBJ1-2	TGTGCCAGCAGTTTGAAGGGGGCTGACTATGGCTACACCTTC	CASSLKGADYGYTF
NA	NA	TRBV18	TRBJ2-7	TGTGCCAGCTCACCAGAACCAGGGAGTTCCTACGAGCAGTACTTC	CASSPEPGSSYEQYF
TRBD1	NA	TRBV11-2	TRBJ2-6	TGTGCCAGCAGCTTAGACCCAAACAGGGGGCTATCTGGGGCCAACGTCCTGACTTTC	CASSLDPNRGLSGANVLTF
NA	NA	TRBV7-2	TRBJ1-2	TGTGCCAGCAGCTTAGGTGTAGGGAGTGCCTATGGCTACACCTTC	CASSLGVGSAYGYTF
TRBD1	once	TRBV5-6	TRBJ1-3	TGTGCCAGCAGCTCCGGACAGGGGACTGGAAACACCATATATTTT	CASSSGQGTGNTIYF
TRBD1	NA	TRBV5-1	TRBJ1-6	TGCGCCAGCAGCTTGGAACCGGGACAGGGGCCCATCTCACCCCTCCACTTT	CASSLEPGQGPISPLHF
NA	NA	TRBV4-1	TRBJ2-7	TGCGCCAGCAGCCAGGACTATTCCTACGAGCAGTACTTC	CASSQDYSYEQYF
NA	NA	TRBV13	TRBJ2-7	TGTGCCAGCAGCTTACAGGGTCGGACGTACGAGCAGTACTTC	CASSLQGRTYEQYF
TRBD1	NA	TRBV7-9	TRBJ1-5	TGTGCCAGCAGCCTTGGGACAGGTCAGGGCAATCAGCCCCAGCATTTT	CASSLGTGQGNQPQHF
NA	once	TRBV9	TRBJ1-3	TGTGCCAGCAGCCCCGGGGGGTCAACCACCATATATTTT	CASSPGGSTTIYF
TRBD1	NA	TRBV2	TRBJ2-5	TGTGCCAGCAGCAGAGACAGGGGAGAGACCCAGTACTTC	CASSRDRGETQYF